The T cell receptor beta chain under discussion was sequenced for a study of vaccination effects on CD4 cells after COVID-19. With regard to this clone: Its antigen is unidentified.

General study results and limits: Few convalescent patients and no early post-infection timepoints were included in the study. Vaccine- and infection-induced clones showed marked clonal contraction late following vaccination.

TCRdb's copy holds only in-frame clones and misses some; the assay was immunoSEQ multiplex PCR. The sample contains tens of thousands of clones, roughly 78% of which appear only once. Germline CDR1 and CDR2: MNHEY and SVGEGT. The CDR3 has 16 residues. Trimming left V 4 bases short and J 2 bases short, with 16 bases between. Antigen-specific CD4+ T cells were expanded with viral peptide pools in the ViraFEST assay before sequencing. Upon completion of more than eight days in culture, CD4+ T cells were isolated. Recipients of the vaccine had no prior SARS-CoV-2 infection and negative nucleocapsid antibodies. In the cultures, half the medium was exchanged for IL-2 medium on days 3 and 7.

The receptor was isolated from a human donor who received a COVID-19 vaccine. This specimen was CD4+ T cells from PBMCs cultured with HCoV-OC43 spike peptides, taken before COVID-19 vaccination. Documented subset: HCoV-OC43 spike overlapping peptide pool stimulation. The rearrangement uses TRBV6-2 or TRBV6-3 and TRBJ2-3; D uncertain. As DNA, the CDR3 is TGTGCCAGCAGTTCCCTCCGGGTCGGAGCCACAGATACGCAGTATTTT. It codes for CASSSLRVGATDTQYF.